This T cell receptor beta chain was identified during a study of blood T cells in healthy people across ages. At the level of the study: For every two T cells, template switching captured about one barcoded beta molecule.

This clonotype was observed a few times. J was trimmed by 6 bases and V by 5 bases; bases with no gene match: 16. The CDR3 is 16 amino acids. Germline V lookup: CDR1 SGHAT, CDR2 FQNNGV. A sample-barcoded 5' primer and a J-beta primer mix were used in a second PCR of roughly 7 to 11 cycles. TCRdb passed the 5' RACE reads through MiXCR, listing each CDR3 protein once. The sample records roughly 500,000 distinct CDR3 sequences, roughly 29% being singletons. Isolation recovered at least 7 million PBMCs from every sample. The specimen was blood. The TCR was taken from a woman aged 70-85 years in good health. This chain connects TRBV11-2 to TRBJ2-7; 7 bases line up with TRBD1. The DNA for the CDR3 is TGTGCCAGCAGCGCAAGACAGGGTTTGAGCCCTATCGAGCAGTACTTC. It specifies CASSARQGLSPIEQYF.